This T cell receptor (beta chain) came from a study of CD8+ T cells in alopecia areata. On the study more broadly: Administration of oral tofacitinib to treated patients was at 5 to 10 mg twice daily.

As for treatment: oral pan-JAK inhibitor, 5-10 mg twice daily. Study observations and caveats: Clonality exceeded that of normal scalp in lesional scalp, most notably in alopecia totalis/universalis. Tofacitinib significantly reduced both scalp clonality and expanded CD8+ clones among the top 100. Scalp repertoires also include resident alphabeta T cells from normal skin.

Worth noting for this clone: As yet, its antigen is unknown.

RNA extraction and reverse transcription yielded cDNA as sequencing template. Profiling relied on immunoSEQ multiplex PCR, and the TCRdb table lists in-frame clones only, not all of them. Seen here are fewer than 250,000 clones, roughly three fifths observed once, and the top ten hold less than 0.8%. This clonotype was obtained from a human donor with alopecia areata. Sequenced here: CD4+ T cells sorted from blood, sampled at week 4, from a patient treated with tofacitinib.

CDR3 residues: CASSLVGLTAETQYF. CDR3 in DNA: TGTGCCAGCAGCTTAGTGGGCCTAACAGCGGAGACCCAGTACTTC. The chain joins TRBV11-2 to TRBJ2-5, with D unresolved. V lost 1 base and J lost 5, with 14 bases in between. Germline V gene data show CDR1 as SGHAT and CDR2 as FQNNGV. The CDR3 runs 15 residues.